Sequencing of this T cell receptor (beta chain) was carried out in a study of shared clonotypes between healthy human individuals. The study, taken as a whole, reports: In contrast to clonotypes shared by all four donors, non-shared clonotypes had lower generation probabilities.

Germline-derived CDR1 and CDR2 are MNHNY and SVGAGI (reference sequence). There are 16 residues in the CDR3. The V segment lost 2 bases and the J segment 6 bases; nucleotides outside the gene matches: 7. Several immunoSEQ plates held equal portions of the genomic DNA taken from each subset. Some 28,000 T cell genomes (approximately 0.2 ug DNA) went into each sorted-subset replicate. Profiled with immunoSEQ multiplex PCR; TCRdb holds only in-frame clones, not every one. Among about 190,000 clones, approximately 61% were seen once, and the ten largest hold 10%. Concerning this clone: The antigen is unknown.

Specimen: memory CD4+ T cells sorted from blood. Subset meaning: CD45RA-negative fraction. This chain uses TRBV6-6 with TRBJ2-2, with 9 nucleotides matching TRBD2. This receptor was obtained from a man aged 30-40 years in good health. This CDR3 reads CASSYQAGGPAGELFF. As DNA, the CDR3 is TGTGCCAGCAGTTACCAGGCGGGAGGGCCGGCCGGGGAGCTGTTTTTT.